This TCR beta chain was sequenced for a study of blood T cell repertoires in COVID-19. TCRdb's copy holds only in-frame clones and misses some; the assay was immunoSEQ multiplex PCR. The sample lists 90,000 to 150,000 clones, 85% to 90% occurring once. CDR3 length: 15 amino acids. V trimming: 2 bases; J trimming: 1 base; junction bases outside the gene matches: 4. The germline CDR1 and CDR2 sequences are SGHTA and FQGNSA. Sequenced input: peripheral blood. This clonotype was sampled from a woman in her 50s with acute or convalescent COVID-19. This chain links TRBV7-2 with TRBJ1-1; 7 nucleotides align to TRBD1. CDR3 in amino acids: CASSLLRQGNTEAFF. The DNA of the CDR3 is TGTGCCAGCAGCTTACTCAGACAGGGGAACACTGAAGCTTTCTTT.